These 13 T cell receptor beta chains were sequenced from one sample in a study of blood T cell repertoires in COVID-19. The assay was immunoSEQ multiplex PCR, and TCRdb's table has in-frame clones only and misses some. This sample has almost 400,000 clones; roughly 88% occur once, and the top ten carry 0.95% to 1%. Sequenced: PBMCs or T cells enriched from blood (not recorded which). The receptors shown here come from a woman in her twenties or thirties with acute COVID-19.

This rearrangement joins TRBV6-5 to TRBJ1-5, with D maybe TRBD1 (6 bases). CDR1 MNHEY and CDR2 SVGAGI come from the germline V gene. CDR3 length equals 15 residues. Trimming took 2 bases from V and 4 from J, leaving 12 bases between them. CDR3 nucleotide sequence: TGTGCCAGCAGTTACGGAGGGGGGGGGAATCAGCCCCAGCATTTT. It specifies CASSYGGGGNQPQHF.

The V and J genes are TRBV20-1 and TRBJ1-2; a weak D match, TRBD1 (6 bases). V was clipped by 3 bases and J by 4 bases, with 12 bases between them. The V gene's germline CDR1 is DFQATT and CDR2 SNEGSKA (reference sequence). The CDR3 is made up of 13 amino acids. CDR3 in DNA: TGCAGTGCTAGTTCGGGGGGCAGCTATGGCTACACCTTC. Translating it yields CSASSGGSYGYTF.

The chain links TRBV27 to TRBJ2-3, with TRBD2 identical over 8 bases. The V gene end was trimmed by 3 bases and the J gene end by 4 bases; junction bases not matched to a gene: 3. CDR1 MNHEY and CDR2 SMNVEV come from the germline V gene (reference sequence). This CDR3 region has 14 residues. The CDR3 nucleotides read TGTGCCAGCAGTTTCGGGGGGGCGGCAGATACGCAGTATTTT. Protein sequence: CASSFGGAADTQYF.

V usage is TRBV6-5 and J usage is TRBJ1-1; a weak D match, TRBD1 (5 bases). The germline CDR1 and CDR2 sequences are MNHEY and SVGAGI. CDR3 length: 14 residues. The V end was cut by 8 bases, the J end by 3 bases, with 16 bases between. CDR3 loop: CASCPQSGDTEAFF. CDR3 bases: TGTGCCAGCTGTCCACAGTCGGGGGACACTGAAGCTTTCTTT.

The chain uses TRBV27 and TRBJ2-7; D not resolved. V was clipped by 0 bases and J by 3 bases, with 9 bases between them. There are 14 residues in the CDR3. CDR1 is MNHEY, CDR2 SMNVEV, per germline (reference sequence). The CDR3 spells CASSLSTFGYEQYF. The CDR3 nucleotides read TGTGCCAGCAGTTTATCCACGTTCGGCTACGAGCAGTACTTC.

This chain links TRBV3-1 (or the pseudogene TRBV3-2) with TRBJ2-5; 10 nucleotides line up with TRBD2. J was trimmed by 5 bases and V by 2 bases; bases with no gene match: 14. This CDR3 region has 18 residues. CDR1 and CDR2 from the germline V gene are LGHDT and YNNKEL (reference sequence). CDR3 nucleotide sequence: TGTGCCAGCAGCCAATCCCCCCTAGCGGGGGCCATCCTGGAGACCCAGTACTTC. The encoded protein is CASSQSPLAGAILETQYF.

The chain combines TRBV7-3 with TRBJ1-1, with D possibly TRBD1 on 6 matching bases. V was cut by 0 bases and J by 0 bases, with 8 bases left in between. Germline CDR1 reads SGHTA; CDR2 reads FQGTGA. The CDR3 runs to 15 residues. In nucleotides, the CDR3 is TGTGCCAGCAGCTTAACGACAGGTATGAACACTGAAGCTTTCTTT. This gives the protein CASSLTTGMNTEAFF.

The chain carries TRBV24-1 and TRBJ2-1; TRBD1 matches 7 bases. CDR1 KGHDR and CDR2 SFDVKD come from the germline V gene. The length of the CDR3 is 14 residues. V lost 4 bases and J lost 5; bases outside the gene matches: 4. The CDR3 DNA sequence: TGTGCCACCAGTGACCCTGGGACAGACAATGAGCAGTTCTTC. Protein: CATSDPGTDNEQFF.

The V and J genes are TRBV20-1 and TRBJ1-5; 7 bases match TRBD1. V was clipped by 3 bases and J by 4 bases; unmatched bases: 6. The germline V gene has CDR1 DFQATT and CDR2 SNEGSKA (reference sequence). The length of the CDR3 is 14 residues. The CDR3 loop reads CSASWDSGNQPQHF. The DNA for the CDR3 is TGCAGTGCTAGTTGGGACAGTGGGAATCAGCCCCAGCATTTT.

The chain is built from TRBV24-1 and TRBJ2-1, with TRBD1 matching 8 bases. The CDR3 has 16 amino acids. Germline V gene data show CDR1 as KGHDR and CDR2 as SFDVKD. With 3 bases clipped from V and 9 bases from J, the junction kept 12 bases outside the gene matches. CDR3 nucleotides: TGTGCCACCAGTGATAAAACCGGGACAGGTCTTCTTGAGCAGTTCTTC. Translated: CATSDKTGTGLLEQFF.

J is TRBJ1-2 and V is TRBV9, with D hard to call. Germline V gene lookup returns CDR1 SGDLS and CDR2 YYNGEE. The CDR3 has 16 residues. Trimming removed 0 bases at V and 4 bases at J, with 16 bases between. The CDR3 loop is CASSVALSGEGYGYTF. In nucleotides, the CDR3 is TGTGCCAGCAGCGTAGCTCTGTCCGGGGAGGGCTATGGCTACACCTTC.

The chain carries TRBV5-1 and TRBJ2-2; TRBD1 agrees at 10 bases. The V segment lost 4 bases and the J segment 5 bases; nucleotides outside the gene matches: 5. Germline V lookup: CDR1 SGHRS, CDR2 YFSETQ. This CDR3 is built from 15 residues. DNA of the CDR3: TGCGCCAGCAGCCCAGGGACAGGGGAAACCGGGGAGCTGTTTTTT. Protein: CASSPGTGETGELFF.

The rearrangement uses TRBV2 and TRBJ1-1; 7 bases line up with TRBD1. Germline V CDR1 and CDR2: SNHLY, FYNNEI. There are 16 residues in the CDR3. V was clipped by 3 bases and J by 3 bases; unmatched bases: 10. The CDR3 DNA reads TGTGCCAGCAGTGATATTTTTGGACAGGCGGACACTGAAGCTTTCTTT. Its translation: CASSDIFGQADTEAFF.